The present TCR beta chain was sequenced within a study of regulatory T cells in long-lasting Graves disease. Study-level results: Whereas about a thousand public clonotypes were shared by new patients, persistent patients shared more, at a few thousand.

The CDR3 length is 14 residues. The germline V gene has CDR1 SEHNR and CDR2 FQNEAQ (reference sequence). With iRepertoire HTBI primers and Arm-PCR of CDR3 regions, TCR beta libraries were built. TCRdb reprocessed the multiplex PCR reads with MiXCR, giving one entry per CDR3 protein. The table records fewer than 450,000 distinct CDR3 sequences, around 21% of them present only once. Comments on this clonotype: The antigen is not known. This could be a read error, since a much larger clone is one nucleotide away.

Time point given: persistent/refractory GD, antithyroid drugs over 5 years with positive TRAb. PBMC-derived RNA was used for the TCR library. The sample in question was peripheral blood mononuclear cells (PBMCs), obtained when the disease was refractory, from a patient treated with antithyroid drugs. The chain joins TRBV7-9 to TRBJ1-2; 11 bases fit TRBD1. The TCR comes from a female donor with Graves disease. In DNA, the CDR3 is TGTGTCAGCAGCTCTGGACAGGGGGCGCGGGGCTACACCTTC. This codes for CVSSSGQGARGYTF.